These 28 T cell receptor beta chains were all obtained from the same sample, sequenced in a study of blood T cells in healthy people across ages. Together with a sample-barcoded 5' primer, a J-beta primer mix was included in a second PCR lasting roughly 6 to 12 cycles. TCRdb re-derived calls from the 5' RACE reads in MiXCR, one entry per CDR3 protein. The repertoire holds some 1.5 million distinct CDR3 sequences, with under 55% as singletons. The material sequenced was blood. Source of these receptors: a woman younger than 30 in good health.

The rearrangement joins TRBV11-2 to TRBJ2-5; TRBD2 matches at 8 bases. The CDR3 has 14 residues. The germline V gene encodes CDR1 SGHAT and CDR2 FQNNGV. J lost 4 bases, V lost 5 bases, and 6 bases had no gene match. CDR3 protein: CASSHGLASETQYF. CDR3 nucleotides: TGTGCCAGCAGCCACGGACTAGCTTCAGAGACCCAGTACTTC.

The chain has TRBV20-1 and TRBJ2-7; no firm D call. The V end was cut by 5 bases, the J end by 3 bases, with 14 bases between. Germline V gives CDR1 DFQATT, CDR2 SNEGSKA (reference sequence). The CDR3 sequence is 13 residues long. DNA for the CDR3: TGCAGTGCTCGACCGGGCCCGAACTACGAGCAGTACTTC. Its protein product is CSARPGPNYEQYF.

The chain recombines TRBV6-2 or TRBV6-3 with TRBJ2-2, with D uncertain. The germline CDR1 and CDR2 sequences are MNHEY and SVGEGT. This CDR3 contains 13 residues. V lost 3 bases and J lost 6, with 8 bases in between. In DNA form, the CDR3 reads TGTGCCAGCAGTTATAGTACATCCGGGGAGCTGTTTTTT. Translating gives CASSYSTSGELFF.

The chain couples TRBV12-5 to TRBJ2-1; perhaps D is TRBD1 or TRBD2 (5 bases each). The V end lost 0 bases, the J end lost 9 bases, and 12 bases lay between the germline ends. CDR3 length: 14 amino acids. Per the germline V gene, CDR1 is LGHNT and CDR2 is FRNRAP. The CDR3, as DNA: TGTGCTAGTGGTTTGGTTCAGGGACGGACTGAGCAGTTCTTC. Residues: CASGLVQGRTEQFF.

The chain uses TRBV24-1 and TRBJ2-5; D may match TRBD1 or TRBD2 (6 bases each). The end of the DNA fits TRBJ2-4 better, so the J call may be wrong. Looked up from germline, CDR1 is KGHDR and CDR2 is SFDVKD. CDR3 length equals 12 residues. As DNA, the CDR3 is TGTGCCAATCCCTGGGGGGCGAACATTCAGTACTTC. Its protein product is CANPWGANIQYF.

The chain employs TRBV7-2 and TRBJ2-1, with 12 bases that match TRBD2. The length of the CDR3 is 16 residues. The V and J ends lost 1 base and 6 bases, in that order; junction bases with no gene match: 4. Germline V lookup: CDR1 SGHTA, CDR2 FQGNSA. Here the CDR3 reads CASSLDTSGRTNEQFF. The CDR3 nucleotides are TGTGCCAGCAGCTTAGATACTAGCGGGAGGACCAATGAGCAGTTCTTC.

This clonotype has a handful of counts. The V and J genes are TRBV19 and TRBJ2-4, with D perhaps TRBD2 (5 bases). The better agreement between TRBJ2-7 and the DNA end casts doubt on the J call. Germline lookup yields CDR1 LNHDA and CDR2 SQIVND (reference sequence). This CDR3 spans 16 amino acids. The CDR3 coding sequence is TGTGCCAGTAGTACCGGGAACGGGCTCTCTACCTACGAGCAGTACTTC. Its protein is CASSTGNGLSTYEQYF.

There are a few counts of this clonotype. The V gene is TRBV29-1, the J gene TRBJ1-1; no firm D call. Germline lookup yields CDR1 SQVTM and CDR2 ANQGSEA. The CDR3 is 11 amino acids. Trimming removed 2 bases from V and 2 bases from J, with 3 bases in between. This chain's CDR3 is CSVETNTEAFF. For the CDR3, the DNA is TGCAGCGTTGAAACCAACACTGAAGCTTTCTTT.

The chain uses TRBV7-9 and TRBJ1-5; D unclear. Germline CDR1 SEHNR, CDR2 FQNEAQ (reference sequence). Trimming took off 5 bases at V and 0 bases at J, with 8 bases between the two ends. CDR3 size: 14 residues. The CDR3 sequence: CASSLETSNQPQHF. CDR3 coding DNA: TGTGCCAGCAGCCTCGAAACTAGCAATCAGCCCCAGCATTTT.

This clonotype was counted between two and nine times. The V call is TRBV5-5, the J call TRBJ1-6, with 10 bases fitting TRBD1. Germline CDR1 reads SGHKS; CDR2 reads YYEKEE (reference sequence). Trimming removed 2 bases from V and 10 bases from J; junction bases left unmatched: 6. This CDR3 contains 15 residues. CDR3 coding DNA: TGTGCCAGCAGCTTCCGGGACAGGGGAGAATCACCCCTCCACTTT. It is translated as CASSFRDRGESPLHF.

The rearrangement links TRBV28 to TRBJ2-2; TRBD2 aligns across 7 bases. After removal of 5 bases from V and 7 bases from J, the junction contained 7 bases not matched to a gene. The CDR3 is 14 residues long. Per the germline V gene, CDR1 is MDHEN and CDR2 is SYDVKM. The CDR3 DNA follows: TGTGCCAGCAGTCCGACTAGCACTAGCGGGGAGCTGTTTTTT. It codes for CASSPTSTSGELFF.

This clonotype was detected a few times. The J gene is TRBJ1-1, the V gene TRBV7-9, with a possible D match to TRBD1 (5 bases). The V gene lost 0 bases and the J gene lost 5 bases, with 13 bases spanning the gap. Germline values: CDR1 SEHNR, CDR2 FQNEAQ (reference sequence). This CDR3 comprises 15 residues. The CDR3 DNA follows: TGTGCCAGCAGCTTAGCGGTCCGGGGCAGGACTGAAGCTTTCTTT. It yields the protein CASSLAVRGRTEAFF.

This clonotype was counted a few times. V is TRBV5-1 and J is TRBJ2-5, with D tentatively TRBD1 (5 bases). Trimming took 0 bases from V and 2 from J, leaving 11 bases between them. CDR1 is SGHRS, CDR2 YFSETQ, per germline. The CDR3 length is 15 residues. The CDR3 loop is CASSLVNDRQETQYF. The DNA for the CDR3 is TGCGCCAGCAGCTTGGTGAACGACAGACAAGAGACCCAGTACTTC.

This clonotype appeared a few times. The chain links TRBV6-5 to TRBJ1-4, with a tentative D call TRBD1 (5 bases). The CDR3 sequence is 16 residues long. The V end lost 5 bases, the J end lost 3 bases, and 16 bases lay between the germline ends. CDR1 is MNHEY and CDR2 is SVGAGI in the germline V gene. CDR3 bases: TGTGCCAGCAGTCAAACCGGGGACCTCCCTAATGAAAAACTGTTTTTT. This gives the protein CASSQTGDLPNEKLFF.

This clonotype turned up a few times. V is TRBV5-1 and J is TRBJ2-3; D possibly corresponds to TRBD1 (5 bases). Germline CDR1 and CDR2: SGHRS and YFSETQ. Trimming removed 0 bases from V and 7 bases from J, with 9 bases in between. CDR3 length: 13 amino acids. The chain's CDR3 is CASSLDAGNTQYF. In DNA form, the CDR3 reads TGCGCCAGCAGCTTGGATGCAGGGAATACGCAGTATTTT.

The chain couples TRBV2 to TRBJ2-3, with no clear D. Trimming took off 4 bases at V and 3 bases at J, with 5 bases between the two ends. Germline V gene data show CDR1 as SNHLY and CDR2 as FYNNEI. The CDR3 is 12 amino acids. The CDR3 DNA follows: TGTGCCAGCAGTGGGATGACAGATACGCAGTATTTT. It translates to CASSGMTDTQYF.

This clonotype was seen only a few times. V usage is TRBV20-1 and J usage is TRBJ1-5, with D perhaps TRBD1 (6 bases). This CDR3 contains 13 residues. CDR1 DFQATT and CDR2 SNEGSKA come from the germline V gene (reference sequence). This CDR3 is CSTRGSSNQPQHF. The CDR3 nucleotides are TGCAGCACGAGGGGGAGTAGCAATCAGCCCCAGCATTTT.

This clonotype was seen more than once but under ten times. J is TRBJ2-1 and V is TRBV27, with TRBD2 matching over 7 bases. The CDR3 has 16 amino acids. CDR1 MNHEY and CDR2 SMNVEV come from the germline V gene (reference sequence). V gave up 2 bases and J gave up 3 bases; unmatched junction bases: 7. CDR3 amino acids: CASSLRAGEIYNEQFF. In DNA form, the CDR3 reads TGTGCCAGCAGTTTAAGGGCGGGGGAGATCTACAATGAGCAGTTCTTC.

The rearrangement joins TRBV4-3 to TRBJ1-5; TRBD1 matches at 7 bases. The junction had 11 bases not matched to a gene; V was cut back by 4 bases and J by 5 bases. The CDR3 is 16 residues long. The germline CDR1 and CDR2 sequences are LGHNA and YSLEER. CDR3 region: CASSRGQGGSHQPQHF. As DNA, the CDR3 is TGCGCCAGCAGCCGCGGCCAGGGGGGGTCGCATCAGCCCCAGCATTTT.

This clonotype has only one observation. V and J are TRBV25-1 and TRBJ2-1; 10 bases agree with TRBD1. The V segment lost 4 bases and the J segment 3 bases; nucleotides outside the gene matches: 6. The CDR3 is 16 residues long. CDR1 is MGHDK, CDR2 SYGVNS, per germline. The CDR3 DNA follows: TGTGCCAGCAGTGCTGGACAGGGGGATCTCTACAATGAGCAGTTCTTC. Translation gives CASSAGQGDLYNEQFF.

The chain uses TRBV9 and TRBJ1-6; D uncertain. Trimming stripped 0 bases from V and 3 bases from J, with 7 bases between. The CDR3 sequence is 15 residues long. Germline CDR1 SGDLS, CDR2 YYNGEE. The CDR3 loop is CASSVDGLYNSPLHF. CDR3 DNA sequence: TGTGCCAGCAGCGTAGACGGACTCTATAATTCACCCCTCCACTTT.

The genes are TRBV6-2 or TRBV6-3 and TRBJ2-3, with D uncertain. This CDR3 comprises 13 residues. Germline V gene data show CDR1 as MNHEY and CDR2 as SVGEGT. V lost 6 bases and J lost 6, with 13 bases in between. In DNA form, the CDR3 reads TGTGCCAGCAGACCGGCTTCCCTGGATACGCAGTATTTT. Protein product: CASRPASLDTQYF.

This clonotype was seen only once. The rearrangement links TRBV7-2 to TRBJ1-2, with D perhaps TRBD1 (5 bases). Trimming took 5 bases from V and 7 from J, leaving 11 bases between them. The CDR3 spans 12 residues. CDR1 is SGHTA and CDR2 is FQGNSA in the germline V gene. The DNA for the CDR3 is TGTGCCAGCAGCCCGGGGCTGGTTGGCTACACCTTC. It encodes CASSPGLVGYTF.

This clonotype was recorded a few times. The chain joins TRBV12-3 or TRBV12-4 to TRBJ2-1, with D maybe TRBD1 (6 bases). The CDR3 extends over 15 amino acids. Trimming removed 4 bases at V and 2 bases at J, with 12 bases between. CDR3 sequence: CASSWSRDTYNEQFF. The DNA for the CDR3 is TGTGCCAGCAGTTGGTCCCGGGACACCTACAATGAGCAGTTCTTC.

The chain combines TRBV18 with TRBJ2-1; perhaps TRBD1 as D (6 bases). The CDR3 runs to 14 residues. The V end was cut by 5 bases, the J end by 4 bases, with 12 bases between. The germline V gene has CDR1 KGHSH and CDR2 LQKENI. The CDR3 protein is CASSFLGQYNEQFF. The CDR3 DNA reads TGTGCCAGCTCATTCCTAGGACAGTACAATGAGCAGTTCTTC.

CDR3 amino acids: CASSLSRPAYNEQFF. The CDR3 DNA reads as TGTGCCAGCAGTTTAAGCAGGCCCGCGTACAATGAGCAGTTCTTC. J is TRBJ2-1 and V is TRBV12-3 or TRBV12-4; D not resolved. The CDR3 is 15 residues long. V was shortened by 2 bases and J by 4 bases, with 12 bases between the two germline ends.

Turning to this clonotype: The missing conserved phenylalanine or tryptophan at the end of this CDR3 makes a read error likely. The DNA is left out, because the CDR3 cannot be placed on it with certainty; the CDR3 is given as TCRdb lists it. The chain uses TRBV12-3 or TRBV12-4 and TRBJ2-3; whether TRBD2, the table's D call, matches the DNA was not checked. 16 amino acids form the CDR3, both terminal residues included. The CDR3 protein is CASSGGTRLGTDTEYS.

Remarks on this clonotype: The junction and the germline gene differ at one end; a read error may be behind it. The V and J genes are TRBV7-2 and TRBJ2-5; the D gene is possibly TRBD2 (6 bases). This CDR3 spans 12 amino acids. Per the germline V gene, CDR1 is SGHTA and CDR2 is FQGNSA. CDR3 residues: CASSLGGETQCF. The DNA for the CDR3 is TGTGCCAGCAGCTTAGGGGGGGAGACCCAGTGCTTC.